This T cell receptor (beta chain) emerged from a study of blood T cell repertoires in COVID-19. Study overall: The samples span acute and convalescent COVID-19 from the United States, Italy and Spain. PBMCs, B-cell-depleted T cells, or T cells were the source of the cDNA or gDNA that made up the material.

In the source study's methods: It was from reference gene primer amplification that nucleated cell counts were estimated. Generated by immunoSEQ multiplex PCR, the TCRdb table keeps only in-frame clones and is missing some. The V and J calls and the clone size are those of that table, but D and trimming were determined from the DNA. The data hold 250,000 to 300,000 clones, with approximately 85% observed a single time. This CDR3 has 14 residues. Trimming removed 2 bases from V and 0 bases from J, with 5 bases in between. Germline V lookup: CDR1 LNHNV, CDR2 YYDKDF (reference sequence). Cohorts were based on clinical histories the participants reported.

The sequencing input was PBMCs or T cells enriched from blood (not recorded which). The receptor's source is a woman aged 50 to 65 who had recovered from COVID-19. The V call is TRBV15, the J call TRBJ1-5; no reliable D call. The CDR3 here is CATSRQDSNQPQHF. CDR3 in DNA: TGTGCCACCAGCAGACAGGATAGCAATCAGCCCCAGCATTTT.